This T cell receptor beta chain was retrieved from a study of shared clonotypes between healthy human individuals. General study points: Sharing of clonotypes among donors was expected to vary with sequencing depth. In the sorted subsets, rarefaction showed sequencing was incomplete despite large depth.

As to this clone: What it binds is not known.

The table came from immunoSEQ multiplex PCR; TCRdb's copy has only in-frame clones and leaves some out. The repertoire holds around 600,000 clones, with 90% to 95% as singletons. The naive CD8 subset, CD45RO-negative cells positively selected for CCR7, excluded terminally differentiated effector memory CD45RA+ cells. The CDR3 covers 15 residues. Germline assignment: CDR1 SGHTA and CDR2 FQGNSA. Losses at the gene ends were 5 bases for V and 2 bases for J; bases not matched to a gene: 6. V usage is TRBV7-2 and J usage is TRBJ1-5; TRBD1 matches at 7 bases. The receptor was derived from a woman aged 25 to 39 in good health. Source material: naive CD8+ T cells sorted from blood. This CDR3 reads CASSPTGQGNQPQHF. Written as DNA, the CDR3 is TGTGCCAGCAGCCCGACCGGACAGGGCAATCAGCCCCAGCATTTT.